The rows below give T cell receptor beta chains drawn from one sample of a study of T cell changes during pregnancy in multiple sclerosis. Generated by immunoSEQ multiplex PCR, the TCRdb table keeps only in-frame clones and is missing some. The repertoire holds tens of thousands of clones, with around 91% as singletons. Source: CD4+ T cells from peripheral blood mononuclear cells, taken in the third trimester of pregnancy. These receptors all stem from a female donor in good health, enrolled as a control in a pregnancy study. CDR3s leave out the opening cysteine and the closing phenylalanine or tryptophan.

ASRPTGKNTGELF | 13 | TRBV5-1
ASSLYREPRDEAF | 13 | TRBV7-6
ASSTGLLGDEQF | 12 | TRBV7-9
ASSIQPTGDYGYT | 13 | TRBV19
ASRPAGGRDEQY | 12 | TRBV6-1
ASSQIRLTEAF | 11 | TRBV6-5
ASSLSTPGLAGVSYEQY | 17 | TRBV27
ASSVDSGQGSKY | 12 | TRBV9
ASSQGITSGVYNEQF | 15 | TRBV4-3
ASSGRLAGGETQY | 13 | TRBV11-3
ASSLVGPRSSYEQY | 14 | TRBV7-2